The entry that follows covers one T cell receptor beta chain sequence. The antigen is undetermined. This sample stems from a study of OX40 agonist ivuxolimab in advanced cancers. Looking at the study overall: Earlier anti-PD-1, anti-PD-L1 or anti-CTLA-4 therapy was permitted; roughly 40% had received some. Study-wide results and caveats: It was not determined which antigens were specifically recognized by the peripheral T cells that had undergone clonal expansion. In general, CD8+ T cells held more expanded clones than CD4+ did, on average.

V shed 5 bases and J shed 4 bases, with 15 bases lying between them. CDR1 and CDR2 from the germline V gene are MNHEY and SMNVEV (reference sequence). The CDR3 spans 14 residues. TCRdb keeps only in-frame clones here, not all; method: immunoSEQ multiplex PCR. Among about 69,000 clones listed, more than 70% were seen once. The material sequenced was CD4+ or CD8+ T cells sorted from blood, taken in a trial of the OX40 agonist ivuxolimab. The rearrangement joins TRBV27 to TRBJ2-7, with a weak D call TRBD2 (6 bases). The clonotype was recovered from an adult with an advanced solid tumor such as melanoma, head and neck, liver or kidney cancer. This CDR3 reads CASSPWGAGYEQYF. The CDR3 coding sequence is TGTGCCAGCAGTCCCTGGGGCGCGGGGTACGAGCAGTACTTC.